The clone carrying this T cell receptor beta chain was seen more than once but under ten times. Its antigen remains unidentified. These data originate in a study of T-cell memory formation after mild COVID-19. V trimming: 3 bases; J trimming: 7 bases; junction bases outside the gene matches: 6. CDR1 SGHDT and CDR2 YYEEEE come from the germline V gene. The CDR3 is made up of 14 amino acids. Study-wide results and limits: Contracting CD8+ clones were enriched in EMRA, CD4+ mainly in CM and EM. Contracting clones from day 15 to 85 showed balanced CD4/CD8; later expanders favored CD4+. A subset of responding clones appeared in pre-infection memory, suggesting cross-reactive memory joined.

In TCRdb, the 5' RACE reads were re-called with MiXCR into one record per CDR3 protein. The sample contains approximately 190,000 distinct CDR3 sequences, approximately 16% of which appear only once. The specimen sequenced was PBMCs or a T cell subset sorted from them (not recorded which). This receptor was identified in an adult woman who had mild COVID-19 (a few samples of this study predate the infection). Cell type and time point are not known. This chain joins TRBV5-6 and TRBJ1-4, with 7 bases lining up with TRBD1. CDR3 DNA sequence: TGTGCCAGCAGCTCTGACAGGGCGGGTGAAAAACTGTTTTTT. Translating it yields CASSSDRAGEKLFF.